Below, 10 T cell receptor beta chains from the same sample are listed, as sequenced in a study of identifying expanded T cells in peripheral blood. TCRdb keeps only in-frame clones here, not all; method: immunoSEQ multiplex PCR. Among approximately 58,000 clones listed, about nine tenths were seen once. The sample comprised blood. These TCRs come from a person between 18 and 75 years old in good health.

DNA for the CDR3: TGCAGCGCCCTCGGTGATACCAGGGACAGGCGAAGCTCCTACAATGAGCAGTTCTTC. It specifies CSALGDTRDRRSSYNEQFF. This chain links TRBV29-1 with TRBJ2-1, with 8 bases that match TRBD1. CDR1 and CDR2 from the germline V gene are SQVTM and ANQGSEA. The V segment lost 7 bases and the J segment 0 bases; nucleotides outside the gene matches: 20. The CDR3 extends over 19 amino acids.

The chain combines TRBV5-6 with TRBJ2-3; 9 bases fit TRBD2. Trimming cost V 5 bases and J 2 bases; bases outside gene matches: 6. This CDR3 is 15 amino acids long. Germline V gene lookup returns CDR1 SGHDT and CDR2 YYEEEE. Here the CDR3 reads CASRPGLATTDTQYF. For the CDR3, the DNA is TGTGCCAGCAGACCGGGACTAGCTACCACAGATACGCAGTATTTT.

The chain uses TRBV6-5 and TRBJ1-3; D is perhaps TRBD1 (6 bases). The CDR3 spans 14 residues. V shed 4 bases and J shed 6 bases, with 13 bases lying between them. Germline V gene sequence: CDR1 MNHEY, CDR2 SVGAGI. The CDR3 is CASSSETGLNTIYF. The DNA of the CDR3 is TGTGCCAGCAGTTCAGAGACAGGTTTAAACACCATATATTTT.

V usage is TRBV15 and J usage is TRBJ2-1, with D uncertain. In germline, CDR1 is LNHNV, CDR2 YYDKDF (reference sequence). The CDR3 spans 16 residues. Trimming took off 2 bases at V and 2 bases at J, with 13 bases between the two ends. CDR3 sequence (DNA): TGTGCCACCAGCAGACCTCAAAGTGCGCCCTACAATGAGCAGTTCTTC. Protein product: CATSRPQSAPYNEQFF.

This chain uses TRBV2 with TRBJ2-5; D not resolved. There are 13 residues in the CDR3. Deletions cut 7 bases from V and 2 bases from J, with 11 bases between. Germline CDR1 is SNHLY and CDR2 is FYNNEI. CDR3 bases: TGTGCCAGCAATCCGAGACGGCAAGAGACCCAGTACTTC. Translated: CASNPRRQETQYF.

The chain is built from TRBV5-6 and TRBJ2-3, with unresolved D. This CDR3 region has 17 residues. Looked up from germline, CDR1 is SGHDT and CDR2 is YYEEEE. V was clipped by 1 base and J by 2 bases, with 17 bases between them. CDR3 nucleotides: TGTGCCAGCAGCTTGTCGCCGGGCTTGACTTTCACAGATACGCAGTATTTT. This codes for CASSLSPGLTFTDTQYF.

The chain recombines TRBV6-1 with TRBJ1-1; D unresolved. Germline CDR1 reads MNHNS; CDR2 reads SASEGT. The V and J ends lost 1 base and 3 bases respectively, with 3 bases between them. CDR3 length: 12 amino acids. CDR3 residues: CASSEVYTEAFF. In DNA, the CDR3 is TGTGCCAGCAGTGAAGTCTACACTGAAGCTTTCTTT.

This clone was seen only once. The chain uses TRBV9 and TRBJ2-3; weak D call: TRBD2 (5 bases). V was trimmed by 4 bases and J by 6 bases, leaving 12 bases between them. This CDR3 is built from 13 residues. The V gene's germline CDR1 is SGDLS and CDR2 YYNGEE. CDR3 residues: CASSSPGSDTQYF. The CDR3 DNA is TGTGCCAGCAGCTCCCCTGGGAGCGATACGCAGTATTTT.

This clone was counted once. The chain combines TRBV19 with TRBJ2-1; D is unclear. CDR1 and CDR2 (germline): LNHDA, SQIVND (reference sequence). V lost 2 bases to trimming and J lost 7 bases, with 15 bases between them. The CDR3 is 15 residues long. Written as DNA, the CDR3 is TGTGCCAGTAGTATAACCCCCTTCTCCCTGAATGAGCAGTTCTTC. Residues: CASSITPFSLNEQFF.

The genes are TRBV29-1 and TRBJ2-7, with a possible D match to TRBD1 (5 bases). The CDR3 is made up of 13 amino acids. The germline V and J ends were trimmed by 4 bases and 2 bases, with 12 bases remaining between them. Germline V gives CDR1 SQVTM, CDR2 ANQGSEA. The CDR3 loop is CSVVLQDPYEQYF. CDR3 in DNA: TGCAGCGTTGTGTTACAGGATCCCTACGAGCAGTACTTC.